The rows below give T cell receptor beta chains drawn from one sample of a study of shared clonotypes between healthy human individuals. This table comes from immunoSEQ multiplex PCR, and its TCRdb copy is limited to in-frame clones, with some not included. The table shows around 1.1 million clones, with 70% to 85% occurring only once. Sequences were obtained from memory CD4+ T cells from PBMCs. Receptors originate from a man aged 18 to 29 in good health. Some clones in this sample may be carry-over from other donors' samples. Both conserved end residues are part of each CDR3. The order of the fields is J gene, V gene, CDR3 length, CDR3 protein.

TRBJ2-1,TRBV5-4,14,CASSLVREGHEQFF
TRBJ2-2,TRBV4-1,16,CASSQDRNSNTGELFF
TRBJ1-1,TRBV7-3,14,CASSLRTGNTEAFF
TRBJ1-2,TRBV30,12,CAWSGAGDGYTF
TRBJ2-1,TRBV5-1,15,CASSLDGSQTGEQFF
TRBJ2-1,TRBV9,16,CASSSSGERLYNEQFF
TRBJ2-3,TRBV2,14,CASSADLILDTQYF
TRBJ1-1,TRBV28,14,CASSSVSANTEAFF
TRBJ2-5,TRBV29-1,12,CSARVYQEIQYF
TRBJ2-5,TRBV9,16,CASSVTSGQLQETQYF
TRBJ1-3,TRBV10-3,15,CAISQGQSSGNTIYF
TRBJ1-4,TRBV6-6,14,CASSAAPVGEKLFF
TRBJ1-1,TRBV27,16,CASSSPLRGLRTEAFF
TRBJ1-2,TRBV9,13,CASSVDRNYGYTF
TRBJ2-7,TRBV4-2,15,CASSQDVTSSYEQYF
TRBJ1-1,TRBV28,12,CASSFSEGRAFF
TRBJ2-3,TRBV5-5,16,CASSDIRRDQGDTQYF
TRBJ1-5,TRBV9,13,CASSPGPGQPQHF
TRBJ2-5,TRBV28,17,CASRGTVSGTPGGTQYF
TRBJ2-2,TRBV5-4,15,CASSFGGMATGELFF
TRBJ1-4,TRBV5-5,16,CASSALLFATNEKLFF
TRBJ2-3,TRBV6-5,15,CASSYYGDYTDAHYF
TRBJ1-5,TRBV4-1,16,CASSQVGAGDGQPQHF
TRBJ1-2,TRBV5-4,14,CASSQRDRGYGYTF
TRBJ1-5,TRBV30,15,CAWSETAWGNQPQHF
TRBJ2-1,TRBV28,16,CASSSGLAGFNNEQFF
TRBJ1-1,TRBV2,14,CASRRRQENTEAFF